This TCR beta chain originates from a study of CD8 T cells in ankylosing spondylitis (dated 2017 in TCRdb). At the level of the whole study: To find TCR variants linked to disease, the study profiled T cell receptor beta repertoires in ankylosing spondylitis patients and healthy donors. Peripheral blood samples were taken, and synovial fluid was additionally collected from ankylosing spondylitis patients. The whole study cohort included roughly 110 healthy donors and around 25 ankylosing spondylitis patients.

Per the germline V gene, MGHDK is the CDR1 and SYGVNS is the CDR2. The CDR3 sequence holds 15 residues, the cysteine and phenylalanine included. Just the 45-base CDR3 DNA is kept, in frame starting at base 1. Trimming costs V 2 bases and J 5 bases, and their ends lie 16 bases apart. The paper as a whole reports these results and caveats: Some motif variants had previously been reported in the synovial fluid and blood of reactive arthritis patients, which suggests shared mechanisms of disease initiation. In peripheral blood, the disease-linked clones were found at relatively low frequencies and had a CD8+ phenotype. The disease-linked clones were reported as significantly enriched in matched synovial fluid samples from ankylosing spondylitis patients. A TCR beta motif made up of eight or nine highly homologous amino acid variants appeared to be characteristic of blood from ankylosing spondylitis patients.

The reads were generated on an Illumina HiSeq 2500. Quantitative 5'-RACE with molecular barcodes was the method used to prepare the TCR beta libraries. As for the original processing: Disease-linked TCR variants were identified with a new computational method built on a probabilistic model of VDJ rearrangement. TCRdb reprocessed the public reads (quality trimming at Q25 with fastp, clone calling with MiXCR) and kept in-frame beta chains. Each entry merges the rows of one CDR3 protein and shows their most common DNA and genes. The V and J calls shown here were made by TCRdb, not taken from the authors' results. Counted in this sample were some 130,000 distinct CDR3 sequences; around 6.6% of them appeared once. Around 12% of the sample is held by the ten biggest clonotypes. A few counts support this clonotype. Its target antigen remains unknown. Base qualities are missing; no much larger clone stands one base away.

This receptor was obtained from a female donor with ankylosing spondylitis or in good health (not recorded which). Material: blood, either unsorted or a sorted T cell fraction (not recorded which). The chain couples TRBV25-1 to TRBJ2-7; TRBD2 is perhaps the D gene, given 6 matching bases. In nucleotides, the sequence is TGTGCCAGCAGTGAAGGCGGAGGGCGGAGCAACGAGCAGTACTTC. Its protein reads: CASSEGGGRSNEQYF.